The clone carrying this T cell receptor (beta chain) was seen a few times. The TCRbeta library was prepared with unique molecular identifiers. TCRdb re-analysed the PCR reads in MiXCR, keeping a single row per CDR3 protein. The sample holds roughly 490,000 distinct CDR3 sequences, about 10% seen once. This sample was included in a study of T-cell reconstitution after alpha-beta-depleted transplantation in children. The input for sequencing was PBMCs, mostly from graft donor cells, taken 180 days after TCRalphabeta/CD19-depleted stem cell transplant. This clonotype was obtained from a female patient between 2 and 15 years old who had a stem cell transplant for aplastic anemia, so the T cells may come from the graft donor.

CDR3 sequence (DNA): TGTGCCAGCAGCGTAGCCGACAGGCCGCTATCCGGGGAGCTGTTTTTT. Translation gives CASSVADRPLSGELFF. The V and J genes are TRBV9 and TRBJ2-2, with D perhaps matching TRBD1 (6 bases). Germline CDR1 and CDR2: SGDLS and YYNGEE. V lost 0 bases and J lost 6, with 15 bases in between. This CDR3 comprises 16 residues. Looking up the rest from reference TRBV9 and TRBJ2-2 gives the full variable domain: DSGVTQTPKHLITATGQRVTLRCSPRSGDLSVYWYQQSLDQGLQFLIQYYNGEERAKGNILERFSAQQFPDLHSELNLSSLELGDSALYFCASSVADRPLSGELFFGEGSRLTVL.